This passage covers 4 T cell receptor beta chains from one sample sequenced in a study of beta chain features in type 1 diabetes. What was sequenced were expressed TCRB transcripts, since all of the isolated RNA had been reverse transcribed. TCRdb's table, derived via immunoSEQ multiplex PCR, lists solely in-frame clones and lacks some. The sample records fewer than 350,000 clones, 8% being singletons. The sequencing sample was made of central memory CD4+ T cells from blood. All receptors derive from a woman between 18 and 29 years old in good health.

This clone turned up a few times. V usage is TRBV7-2 and J usage is TRBJ1-2; D is perhaps TRBD1 (5 bases). This CDR3 spans 15 amino acids. Trimming shortened V by 5 bases and J by 3 bases, and 16 bases separated the two germline ends. Germline V gene lookup returns CDR1 SGHTA and CDR2 FQGNSA. CDR3 nucleotide sequence: TGTGCCAGCAGCGTTGGCGGCGGGACGGACTATGGCTACACCTTC. Translated, it gives CASSVGGGTDYGYTF.

This clone was counted only a few times. The chain recombines TRBV11-2 with TRBJ2-3; tentatively, D is TRBD2 (5 bases). The length of the CDR3 is 13 residues. The germline gives CDR1 SGHAT, CDR2 FQNNGV. Trimming cost V 5 bases and J 6 bases, with 12 bases left between them. CDR3 in amino acids: CASSPGLPDTQYF. The CDR3 nucleotides read TGTGCCAGCAGCCCAGGACTCCCCGATACGCAGTATTTT.

This clone has more than one count but fewer than ten. The V and J genes are TRBV19 and TRBJ2-7, with D possibly being TRBD1 or TRBD2 (5 bases each). Trimming left V 3 bases short and J 3 bases short, with 9 bases between. From germline, CDR1 is LNHDA and CDR2 SQIVND (reference sequence). CDR3 length equals 13 residues. The CDR3 protein is CASSIGGVYEQYF. The CDR3 region has the DNA TGTGCCAGTAGTATTGGGGGAGTCTACGAGCAGTACTTC.

As for this clone: At one of its ends the junction is not consistent with the germline gene, which may arise from a read error. The chain couples TRBV6-5 to TRBJ1-2; unclear D gene. Per the germline V gene, CDR1 is MNHEY and CDR2 is SVGAGI. The CDR3 covers 13 residues. CDR3 amino acids: CASSTKGSRQQRF. Here the CDR3 DNA reads TGTGCCAGCAGTACTAAGGGATCGAGGCAGCAGCGATTC.